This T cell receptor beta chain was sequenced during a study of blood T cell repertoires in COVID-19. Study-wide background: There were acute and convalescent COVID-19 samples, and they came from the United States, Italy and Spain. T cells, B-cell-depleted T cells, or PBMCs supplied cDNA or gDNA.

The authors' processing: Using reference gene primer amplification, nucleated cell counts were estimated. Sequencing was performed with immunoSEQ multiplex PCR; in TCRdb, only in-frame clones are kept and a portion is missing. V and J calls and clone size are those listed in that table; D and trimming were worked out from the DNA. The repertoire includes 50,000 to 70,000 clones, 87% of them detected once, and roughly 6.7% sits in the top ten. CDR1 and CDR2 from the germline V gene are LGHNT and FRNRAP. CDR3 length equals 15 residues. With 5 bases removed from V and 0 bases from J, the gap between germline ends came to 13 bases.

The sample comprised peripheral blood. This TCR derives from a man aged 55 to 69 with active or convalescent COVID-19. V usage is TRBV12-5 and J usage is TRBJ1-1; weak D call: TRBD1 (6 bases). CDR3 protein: CASGPPRGMNTEAFF. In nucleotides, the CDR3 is TGTGCTAGTGGTCCCCCCAGGGGAATGAACACTGAAGCTTTCTTT.